This T cell receptor (beta chain) was profiled in a study of blood T cells in healthy people across ages. The CDR3 is 18 residues long. With V trimmed by 1 base and J by 2 bases, 7 bases remained unmatched. Germline CDR1 is DFQATT and CDR2 is SNEGSKA (reference sequence). A J-beta primer mix and a sample-barcoded 5' primer were used in a second PCR of roughly 6 to 11 cycles. MiXCR was run by TCRdb on the 5' RACE reads, yielding one entry per CDR3 protein. The sample lists 700,000 to 850,000 distinct CDR3 sequences, 50% to 65% seen once, with under 50% in the top ten. This chain links TRBV20-1 with TRBJ2-6, with 11 bases that match TRBD1. The sequence was collected from an older man in good health. Sequencing was carried out using blood. The DNA of the CDR3 is TGCAGTGCTAGAGTCCCCGGGACAGGGGGTCCTGGGGCCAACGTCCTGACTTTC. Encoded protein: CSARVPGTGGPGANVLTF.